These 15 T cell receptor delta chains came from one sample sequenced in a study of Vδ1+ human thymocytes. Study-wide findings and caveats: Thymic TRG and TRD repertoires appeared highly polyclonal.

Extracted RNA was reverse transcribed into cDNA. CDR3 amplicons came from multiplex PCR with pooled V-gene forward and constant-region reverse primers. TCRdb redid clone calling on the multiplex PCR reads using CATT. Among about 73,000 delta-chain clones, 30% to 40% were seen once, and the ten largest hold roughly 0.25%. No antigens are known for them. Sequencing input: Vdelta1+ gamma-delta thymocytes from the thymus. The subset: FACS-sorted CD3+ TCRalphabeta- TCRVdelta1+ TCRVdelta2- thymocytes. All receptors come from a boy under two years old who had congenital heart surgery.

The chain links TRDV1 to TRDJ2, with 7 bases identical to TRDD3. The germline V gene encodes CDR1 TSWWSYY and CDR2 QGS. With V trimmed by 0 bases and J by 3 bases, 7 bases remained unmatched. The CDR3 is 17 amino acids. CDR3 sequence (DNA): TGTGCTCTTGGGGAACTATTACTCCTGGGGGTGACAGCACAACTCTTCTTT. It encodes CALGELLLLGVTAQLFF.

V and J are TRDV1 and TRDJ1; 10 nucleotides agree with TRDD3. Germline-derived CDR1 and CDR2 are TSWWSYY and QGS. V was clipped by 11 bases and J by 0 bases; unmatched bases: 36. CDR3 length: 24 amino acids. For the CDR3, the DNA is TGTGCTATTACGGCTCCCCGGGGGGGATACGCGTATTGGAGGGGTCGGGCACACACCGATAAACTCATCTTT. It yields the protein CAITAPRGGYAYWRGRAHTDKLIF.

This clone was observed a handful of times. The chain joins TRDV1 to TRDJ1; D ambiguous. Germline loops: CDR1 TSWWSYY, CDR2 QGS. The CDR3 length is 13 residues. With 7 bases removed from V and 0 bases from J, the gap between germline ends came to 9 bases. The CDR3 here is CALARRYTDKLIF. For the CDR3, the DNA is TGTGCTCTTGCCCGGCGTTACACCGATAAACTCATCTTT.

This sequence joins TRDV1 and TRDJ1; 10 positions match TRDD3. The CDR3 is 17 amino acids. J gave up 1 base and V 0 bases, and 5 bases lay outside the gene matches. Germline V lookup: CDR1 TSWWSYY, CDR2 QGS. The CDR3 region is CALGELGDTPITDKLIF. The CDR3 coding sequence is TGTGCTCTTGGGGAACTGGGGGATACGCCGATCACCGATAAACTCATCTTT.

This clone was seen a handful of times. This chain joins TRDV1 and TRDJ1; possible D gene TRDD3, 6 bases. V was pared by 1 base and J by 6 bases, with 15 bases between. CDR1 TSWWSYY and CDR2 QGS come from the germline V gene. The CDR3 has 15 residues. CDR3 loop: CALGEHLGAGNKLIF. The CDR3 coding sequence is TGTGCTCTTGGGGAACATTTGGGGGCTGGGAATAAACTCATCTTT.

The rearrangement links TRDV1 to TRDJ1, with D possibly matching TRDD3 (5 bases). Germline V lookup: CDR1 TSWWSYY, CDR2 QGS. The V end lost 5 bases, the J end lost 5 bases, and 33 bases lay between the germline ends. This CDR3 comprises 20 residues. In DNA, the CDR3 is TGTGCTCTTGGGATCGAACCCGTGCTAGAGAGGGGGCCCTGTGCAGATAAACTCATCTTT. Encoded protein: CALGIEPVLERGPCADKLIF.

This clone was seen more than once but under ten times. Other DNA sequences of this sample code for an identical CDR3. The rearrangement uses TRDV2 and TRDJ3; 7 bases fit TRDD3. Germline V gene sequence: CDR1 GEAIGNYY, CDR2 EKD. The V segment lost 0 bases and the J segment 1 base; nucleotides outside the gene matches: 17. The CDR3 length is 22 residues. CDR3: CACDTLGASPLWLSWDTRQMFF. The CDR3 DNA reads TGTGCCTGTGACACCCTGGGGGCTTCCCCACTTTGGTTATCCTGGGACACCCGACAGATGTTTTTC.

This chain links TRDV1 with TRDJ1; D assignment may be TRDD2 or TRDD3 (7 bases each). Trimming stripped 3 bases from V and 2 bases from J, with 28 bases between. The length of the CDR3 is 20 residues. Germline lookup yields CDR1 TSWWSYY and CDR2 QGS. Here the CDR3 DNA reads TGTGCTCTTGGGGACAAATTAAACCCCTTCCTCCCTGGGGGGACCGATAAACTCATCTTT. This encodes CALGDKLNPFLPGGTDKLIF.

The genes are TRDV1 and TRDJ1; perhaps TRDD3 as D (7 bases). V was shortened by 0 bases and J by 6 bases, with 29 bases between the two germline ends. Germline-derived CDR1 and CDR2 are TSWWSYY and QGS. The CDR3 covers 20 residues. CDR3 protein: CALGELPFPRSGGSGNKLIF. CDR3 sequence (DNA): TGTGCTCTTGGGGAACTACCCTTCCCACGCTCCGGGGGATCGGGGAATAAACTCATCTTT.

The chain links TRDV1 to TRDJ1, with a tentative D call TRDD3 (6 bases). The CDR3 spans 15 residues. With 2 bases removed from V and 1 base from J, the gap between germline ends came to 11 bases. Germline V gene lookup returns CDR1 TSWWSYY and CDR2 QGS. The CDR3 DNA reads as TGTGCTCTTGGGGAATGTCTGGGGTTCACCGATAAACTCATCTTT. This codes for CALGECLGFTDKLIF.

The chain couples TRDV1 to TRDJ1; 12 nucleotides agree with TRDD3. V was pared by 3 bases and J by 0 bases, with 8 bases of the junction left unmatched. Germline V lookup: CDR1 TSWWSYY, CDR2 QGS. This CDR3 comprises 18 residues. CDR3 in DNA: TGTGCTCTTGGGGAGAAGTACTGGGGGATACTGTACACCGATAAACTCATCTTT. Its translation is CALGEKYWGILYTDKLIF.

To note about this clone: It may be a read error: a sequence one base away is much more abundant. The rearrangement links TRDV2 to TRDJ1; 9 bases agree with TRDD3. V shed 5 bases and J 0 bases; nucleotides not matched to a gene: 6. The CDR3 is 15 amino acids. Germline V gene sequence: CDR1 GEAIGNYY, CDR2 EKD. The CDR3 nucleotides are TGTGCCTGTGCCTCGTACTGGGGGAACACCGATAAACTCATCTTT. Protein sequence: CACASYWGNTDKLIF.

In its sample, this clone was seen a few times. The chain combines TRDV1 with TRDJ1; TRDD3 agrees at 11 bases. The CDR3 contains 18 residues. CDR1 and CDR2 (germline): TSWWSYY, QGS. Germline trimming cut 3 bases from V and 0 bases from J; bases unmatched to any gene: 9. CDR3 coding DNA: TGTGCTCTTGGGGACACTTCCTGGGGGATACCGTACACCGATAAACTCATCTTT. Translating it yields CALGDTSWGIPYTDKLIF.

The V gene is TRDV1, the J gene TRDJ1; TRDD3 matches at 11 bases. This CDR3 spans 19 amino acids. Germline V gene lookup returns CDR1 TSWWSYY and CDR2 QGS. The trim removed 5 bases at V and 1 base at J, leaving 15 bases unmatched. CDR3 sequence: CALGFDPYWGISITDKLIF. The CDR3 DNA is TGTGCTCTTGGGTTTGATCCGTACTGGGGGATATCCATCACCGATAAACTCATCTTT.

The rearrangement uses TRDV1 and TRDJ1; D possibly corresponds to TRDD3 (6 bases). The CDR3 runs to 17 residues. Deletions cut 6 bases from V and 4 bases from J, with 24 bases between. CDR1 and CDR2 (germline): TSWWSYY, QGS. CDR3 in DNA: TGTGCTCTTGGCCCGGGGGAGTGTAGGGGGGTTCTCGATAAACTCATCTTT. Translation gives CALGPGECRGVLDKLIF.